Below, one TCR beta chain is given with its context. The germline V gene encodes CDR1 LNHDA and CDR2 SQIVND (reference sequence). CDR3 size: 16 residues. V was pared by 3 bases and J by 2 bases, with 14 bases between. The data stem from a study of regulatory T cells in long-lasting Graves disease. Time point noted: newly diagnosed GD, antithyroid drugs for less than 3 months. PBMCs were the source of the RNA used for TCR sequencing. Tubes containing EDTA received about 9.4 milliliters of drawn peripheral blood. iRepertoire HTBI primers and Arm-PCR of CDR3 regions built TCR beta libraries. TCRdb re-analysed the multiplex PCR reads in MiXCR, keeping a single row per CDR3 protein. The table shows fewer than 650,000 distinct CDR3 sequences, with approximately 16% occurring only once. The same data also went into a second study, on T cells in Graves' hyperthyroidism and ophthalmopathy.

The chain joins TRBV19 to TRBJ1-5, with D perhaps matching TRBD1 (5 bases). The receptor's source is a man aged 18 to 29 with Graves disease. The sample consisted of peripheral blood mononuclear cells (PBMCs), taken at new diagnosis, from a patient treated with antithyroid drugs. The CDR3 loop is CASSITGIRGNQPQHF. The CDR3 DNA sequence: TGTGCCAGTAGTATCACAGGAATAAGGGGCAATCAGCCCCAGCATTTT.